The 17 T cell receptor beta chains listed next were all sequenced from one sample in a study of cytomegalovirus exposure and HLA in healthy donors. Vbeta (60) and Jbeta (13) primers were used in the PCR. Clones were read by immunoSEQ multiplex PCR, and TCRdb kept only the in-frame ones, dropping some. The sample totals about 200,000 clones. The sequenced sample was PBMCs. The receptor source for this set is a boy between 10 and 17 years old in good health and CMV-seronegative.

With respect to this clone: Other DNA sequences in the sample encode the same CDR3. V and J are TRBV9 and TRBJ1-1, with D perhaps matching TRBD1 (5 bases). V shed 2 bases and J shed 1 base, with 6 bases lying between them. From germline, CDR1 is SGDLS and CDR2 YYNGEE. CDR3 length equals 13 residues. CDR3 sequence reads: CASSVTENTEAFF. DNA for the CDR3: TGTGCCAGCAGCGTGACAGAGAACACTGAAGCTTTCTTT.

The chain links TRBV12-5 to TRBJ2-1, with 7 nucleotides matching TRBD2. CDR3 length equals 17 residues. V dropped 4 bases and J dropped 4; count of bases not matched to a gene: 13. The germline CDR1 and CDR2 sequences are LGHNT and FRNRAP. The CDR3 region has the DNA TGTGCTAGTGGTTCCCAATCCGGCGGGGGAATATACAATGAGCAGTTCTTC. Residues: CASGSQSGGGIYNEQFF.

This chain uses TRBV5-8 with TRBJ1-5; D gene uncertain. V lost 4 bases to trimming and J lost 3 bases, with 2 bases between them. In germline, CDR1 is SGHTS, CDR2 YDEGEE. This CDR3 has 11 residues. CDR3 sequence: CASSLNQPQHF. In DNA, the CDR3 is TGTGCCAGCAGCCTCAATCAGCCCCAGCATTTT.

The CDR3 region has the DNA TGTGCCAGTAGTATAGGTGAAGGGGATAACGCTGAAGCTTTCTTT. It encodes CASSIGEGDNAEAFF. The V gene is TRBV19, the J gene TRBJ1-1; possible D gene TRBD1, 5 bases. With 1 base removed from V and 6 bases from J, the gap between germline ends came to 15 bases. The CDR3 has 15 amino acids. Looked up from germline, CDR1 is LNHDA and CDR2 is SQIVND (reference sequence).

The chain joins TRBV7-3 to TRBJ2-3; D perhaps matches TRBD1 (5 bases). The germline gives CDR1 SGHTA, CDR2 FQGTGA. Trimming shortened V by 5 bases and J by 0 bases, and 12 bases separated the two germline ends. The CDR3 runs to 15 residues. The CDR3 coding sequence is TGTGCCAGCAGCCCAGGGCCAACTAGCACAGATACGCAGTATTTT. This sequence encodes CASSPGPTSTDTQYF.

The chain carries TRBV15 and TRBJ1-1; tentatively, D is TRBD1 (5 bases). V was shortened by 2 bases and J by 6 bases, with 10 bases between the two germline ends. Looked up from germline, CDR1 is LNHNV and CDR2 is YYDKDF (reference sequence). The CDR3 is 13 residues long. CDR3 sequence reads: CATSRIAGSEAFF. CDR3 DNA: TGTGCCACCAGCAGAATCGCAGGGTCTGAAGCTTTCTTT.

The V and J genes are TRBV27 and TRBJ2-4; weak D call: TRBD2 (7 bases). The germline CDR1 and CDR2 sequences are MNHEY and SMNVEV (reference sequence). V was shortened by 1 base and J by 0 bases, with 13 bases between the two germline ends. The CDR3 is 17 amino acids. The CDR3 sequence is CASSLYSRGAAKNIQYF. The CDR3 bases are TGTGCCAGCAGTTTATATAGCCGGGGGGCAGCCAAAAACATTCAGTACTTC.

This chain connects TRBV28 to TRBJ1-1; a possible D gene is TRBD1 (6 bases). Trimming removed 5 bases at V and 10 bases at J, with 14 bases between. CDR1 is MDHEN and CDR2 is SYDVKM in the germline V gene. The CDR3 consists of 12 residues. CDR3 coding DNA: TGTGCCAGCAGTCCTAACAGGGTAAGAGCTTTCTTT. Its protein is CASSPNRVRAFF.

V and J are TRBV19 and TRBJ1-3; 7 nucleotides align to TRBD1. Germline V CDR1 and CDR2: LNHDA, SQIVND (reference sequence). The CDR3 contains 14 residues. Trimming removed 7 bases from V and 0 bases from J; junction bases left unmatched: 3. This CDR3 reads CASNTGVSGNTIYF. CDR3 sequence (DNA): TGTGCCAGTAATACAGGGGTCTCTGGAAACACCATATATTTT.

The V gene is TRBV7-2, the J gene TRBJ2-2; TRBD1 matches 9 bases. The CDR3 contains 15 residues. J was trimmed by 8 bases and V by 5 bases; bases with no gene match: 9. Germline CDR1 and CDR2: SGHTA and FQGNSA. The CDR3 DNA sequence: TGTGCCAGCAGCCGCTCCCCGGGACAGGGAGGGGAGCTGTTTTTT. Its translation is CASSRSPGQGGELFF.

The chain carries TRBV29-1 and TRBJ2-3, with 10 bases aligning to TRBD1. The germline gives CDR1 SQVTM, CDR2 ANQGSEA. The trim removed 4 bases at V and 0 bases at J, leaving 10 bases unmatched. The CDR3 totals 17 residues. The CDR3 is CSVGWDRGSSSTDTQYF. In DNA, the CDR3 is TGCAGCGTTGGCTGGGACAGGGGATCTTCTAGCACAGATACGCAGTATTTT.

The chain uses TRBV5-8 and TRBJ1-2, with TRBD1 identical over 12 bases. J lost 5 bases, V lost 6 bases, and 11 bases had no gene match. The CDR3 is 16 residues long. CDR1 and CDR2 from the germline V gene are SGHTS and YDEGEE. CDR3 residues: CASTGTGGGGVYGYTF. The DNA for the CDR3 is TGTGCCAGCACCGGGACAGGGGGCGGAGGAGTGTATGGCTACACCTTC.

The chain carries TRBV6-6 and TRBJ2-1; D is perhaps TRBD2 (5 bases). Germline V gene data show CDR1 as MNHNY and CDR2 as SVGAGI (reference sequence). CDR3 length: 15 residues. The V end lost 0 bases, the J end lost 6 bases, and 12 bases lay between the germline ends. CDR3 nucleotide sequence: TGTGCCAGCAGTTACTCGATAGTAGGAGGCAATGAGCAGTTCTTC. Encoded protein: CASSYSIVGGNEQFF.

V is TRBV19 and J is TRBJ1-5, with a tentative D call TRBD1 (5 bases). The germline gives CDR1 LNHDA, CDR2 SQIVND (reference sequence). The ends were cut back, 7 bases at V and 7 bases at J, with 17 bases in the middle. CDR3 length equals 14 residues. The CDR3, as DNA: TGTGCCAGTACCCCCGGCAGGGAGGCCCAGCCCCAGCATTTT. Translation gives CASTPGREAQPQHF.

The V and J genes are TRBV7-9 and TRBJ1-2, with D possibly matching TRBD1 (5 bases). The germline gives CDR1 SEHNR, CDR2 FQNEAQ (reference sequence). The CDR3 spans 15 residues. The V gene lost 5 bases and the J gene lost 6 bases, with 19 bases spanning the gap. CDR3 nucleotide sequence: TGTGCCAGCAGCCCCGACAGTGATGGGATACATGGCTACACCTTC. Translation gives CASSPDSDGIHGYTF. Full variable domain (rest looked up from reference TRBV7-9 and TRBJ1-2): DTGVSQNPRHKITKRGQNVTFRCDPISEHNRLYWYRQTLGQGPEFLTYFQNEAQLEKSRLLSDRFSAERPKGSFSTLEIQRTEQGDSAMYLCASSPDSDGIHGYTFGSGTRLTVV.

The chain is built from TRBV18 and TRBJ1-1; D is perhaps TRBD1 (5 bases). Per germline, CDR1 KGHSH and CDR2 LQKENI. V was cut by 3 bases and J by 7 bases, with 9 bases left in between. CDR3 length: 12 residues. CDR3 bases: TGTGCCAGCTCACCCACGACAGTTGAAGCTTTCTTT. Translated: CASSPTTVEAFF. Full variable domain (remainder filled in from reference TRBV18 and TRBJ1-1): NAGVMQNPRHLVRRRGQEARLRCSPMKGHSHVYWYRQLPEEGLKFMVYLQKENIIDESGMPKERFSAEFPKEGPSILRIQQVVRGDSAAYFCASSPTTVEAFFGQGTRLTVV.

The chain is built from TRBV9 and TRBJ1-3, with 9 positions matching TRBD1. The V segment lost 4 bases and the J segment 7 bases; nucleotides outside the gene matches: 9. The CDR3 runs 15 residues. CDR1 and CDR2 from the germline V gene are SGDLS and YYNGEE. Here the CDR3 reads CASSSLGQGQNTIYF. For the CDR3, the DNA is TGTGCCAGCAGCTCTCTTGGACAGGGGCAGAACACCATATATTTT.